The next 3 T cell receptor beta chains were all read from a single sample in a study of CD8 T cells in ankylosing spondylitis. General observations from the study: Ankylosing spondylitis blood seemed to carry a telltale TCR beta motif made of under ten highly homologous variants.

Their target antigens are unknown. From the 5' RACE reads, TCRdb called clonotypes with MiXCR, one entry per CDR3 protein. The table has about 510,000 distinct CDR3 sequences, approximately 5% seen once. Source material: blood, either unsorted or a sorted T cell fraction (not recorded which). The origin of the receptors is a male donor with ankylosing spondylitis.

The chain joins TRBV29-1 to TRBJ2-6, with a possible D match to TRBD1 (6 bases). The CDR3 loop spans 16 amino acids. Per germline, CDR1 SQVTM and CDR2 ANQGSEA. Trimming shortened V by 4 bases and J by 0 bases, and 13 bases separated the two germline ends. The CDR3 spells CSVGTVKRSGANVLTF. CDR3 nucleotide sequence: TGCAGCGTTGGGACAGTTAAACGCTCTGGGGCCAACGTCCTGACTTTC.

This clonotype appeared many times. The rearrangement joins TRBV4-3 to TRBJ2-1; D not certain. There are 15 residues in the CDR3. Per the germline V gene, CDR1 is LGHNA and CDR2 is YSLEER. V lost 4 bases and J 3 bases, leaving 13 bases between the germline ends. The CDR3 DNA reads as TGCGCCAGCAGCCGAGGACCTTCGGGCTACAATGAGCAGTTCTTC. Residues: CASSRGPSGYNEQFF.

This clonotype was observed a handful of times. The chain is built from TRBV20-1 and TRBJ2-3; a possible D gene is TRBD2 (5 bases). Looked up from germline, CDR1 is DFQATT and CDR2 is SNEGSKA (reference sequence). The CDR3 runs 15 residues. V was shortened by 3 bases and J by 6 bases, with 19 bases between the two germline ends. DNA of the CDR3: TGCAGTGCTAGGCCTAGGACGGGGTTTGGGGATACGCAGTATTTT. This sequence encodes CSARPRTGFGDTQYF.